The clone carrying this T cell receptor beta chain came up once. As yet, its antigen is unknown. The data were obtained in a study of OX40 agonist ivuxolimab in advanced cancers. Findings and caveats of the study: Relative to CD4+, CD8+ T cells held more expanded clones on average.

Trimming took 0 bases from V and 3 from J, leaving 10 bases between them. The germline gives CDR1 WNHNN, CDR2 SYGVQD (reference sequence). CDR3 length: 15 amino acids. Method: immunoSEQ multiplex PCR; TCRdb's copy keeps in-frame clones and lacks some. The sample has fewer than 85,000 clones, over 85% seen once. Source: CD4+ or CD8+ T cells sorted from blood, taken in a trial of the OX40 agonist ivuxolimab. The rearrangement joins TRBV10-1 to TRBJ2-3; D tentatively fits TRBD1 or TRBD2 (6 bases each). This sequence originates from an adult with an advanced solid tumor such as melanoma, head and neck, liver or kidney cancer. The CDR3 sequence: CASSESGGRTDTQYF. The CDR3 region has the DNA TGCGCCAGCAGTGAGTCCGGGGGCCGAACAGATACGCAGTATTTT.